The clone carrying this T cell receptor beta chain is a singleton in its sample. Its antigen is undetermined. This sample is drawn from a study of T cell responses to AZD1222 COVID-19 vaccine. Points from the study as a whole: Donors skewed white British and female; clonal diversity was possibly underestimated.

Some clones are missing from TCRdb's copy, which holds only in-frame ones; the method was immunoSEQ multiplex PCR. The sample includes about 180,000 clones, 88% of them seen just once. Sequences were derived from peripheral blood, sampled 28 days after the second AZD1222 dose. The clonotype comes from an adult who received the AZD1222 COVID-19 vaccine.

The CDR3, as DNA: TGCGCCAGCAGCTTGGGCGGGGCCTATGGCTACACCTTC. Protein product: CASSLGGAYGYTF. This chain links TRBV5-1 with TRBJ1-2; D may be TRBD1 (5 bases). The CDR3 runs to 13 residues. The germline V and J ends were trimmed by 0 bases and 4 bases, with 7 bases remaining between them. Germline values: CDR1 SGHRS, CDR2 YFSETQ.